This TCR beta chain was observed in a study of T cells after yellow fever vaccination. One entry per CDR3 protein results from TCRdb running MiXCR on the 5' RACE reads. Of roughly 250,000 distinct CDR3 sequences in the sample, under 15% are singletons; the top ten hold roughly 0.5%. Trimming shortened V by 4 bases and J by 1 base, and 12 bases separated the two germline ends. This CDR3 contains 15 residues. Findings and limits, study-wide: Repertoires sorted by FACS could include abundant clonotypes that are contaminants from the bulk population. Secondary responses were weaker yet peaked faster, day 5 versus 15.

In regard to this clonotype: What it binds is unknown.

This TCR came from a man younger than 45 who received the YFV17D yellow fever vaccine. The source was CD4+ T cells sorted from PBMCs, collected 45 days after the yellow fever booster vaccination. This sequence joins TRBV12-3 or TRBV12-4 and TRBJ2-3, with a possible D match to TRBD1 (6 bases). The CDR3 region is CASSSSGVGTDTQYF. CDR3 nucleotide sequence: TGTGCCAGCAGTTCCTCAGGGGTAGGCACAGATACGCAGTATTTT.